This T cell receptor beta chain is from a study of T cell repertoires in cytomegalovirus infection. This clonotype was counted only a few times. Its antigen is not known. One entry per CDR3 protein, called by TCRdb with MiXCR from the reads. The sample shows roughly 500,000 distinct CDR3 sequences, about 33% of them seen only once. The specimen comprised cultured PBMCs, sampled from culture after CMV antigen stimulation. The source of this sequence is a human donor in good health (CMV status not recorded). Some clones in this sample may be carry-over from other donors' samples.

The CDR3 loop is CASSLAGQGAGNTIYF. As DNA, the CDR3 is TGTGCCAGCAGCTTAGCGGGACAGGGAGCTGGAAACACCATATATTTT. V usage is TRBV7-2 and J usage is TRBJ1-3, with TRBD1 matching over 9 bases. V gave up 0 bases and J gave up 2 bases; unmatched junction bases: 2. The CDR3 consists of 16 residues. CDR1 is SGHTA and CDR2 is FQGNSA in the germline V gene.